These 9 T cell receptor beta chains were all obtained from the same sample, sequenced in a study of T cell responses to AZD1222 COVID-19 vaccine. Measured with immunoSEQ multiplex PCR; TCRdb has only the in-frame clones, and not every one. The sample carries about 160,000 clones, about 92% recorded once. The material was peripheral blood, obtained 28 days after the second AZD1222 dose. These receptors all come from an adult who received the AZD1222 COVID-19 vaccine.

This chain joins TRBV2 and TRBJ1-1; TRBD1 aligns across 7 bases. The CDR3 runs to 14 residues. Unmatched junction bases numbered 6, after V lost 4 bases and J lost 4 bases. Germline V CDR1 and CDR2: SNHLY, FYNNEI. The CDR3 spells CASSAYRGGTEAFF. In nucleotides, the CDR3 is TGTGCCAGCAGTGCTTACAGGGGCGGCACTGAAGCTTTCTTT.

In DNA, the CDR3 is TGTGCCAGTAACGAAGGTTGGTGGGAGCAGTACTTC. This sequence encodes CASNEGWWEQYF. This rearrangement joins TRBV19 to TRBJ2-7; D not certain. The V gene lost 7 bases and the J gene lost 7 bases, with 14 bases spanning the gap. Looked up from germline, CDR1 is LNHDA and CDR2 is SQIVND (reference sequence). The CDR3 runs to 12 residues.

The rearrangement links TRBV18 to TRBJ1-4; D is perhaps TRBD1 (5 bases). The ends were cut back, 6 bases at V and 5 bases at J, with 13 bases in the middle. The length of the CDR3 is 14 residues. Germline loops: CDR1 KGHSH, CDR2 LQKENI. DNA for the CDR3: TGTGCCAGCTCTCGCCAGGGTCCCAATGAAAAACTGTTTTTT. Translated: CASSRQGPNEKLFF.

The chain carries TRBV5-1 and TRBJ1-4; D gene ambiguous. Germline-derived CDR1 and CDR2 are SGHRS and YFSETQ. This CDR3 spans 13 amino acids. V was cut by 0 bases and J by 8 bases, with 8 bases left in between. CDR3 sequence (DNA): TGCGCCAGCAGCTTGGACAGCCCAGAAAAACTGTTTTTT. Its translation is CASSLDSPEKLFF.

This clone occurred once. This chain joins TRBV9 and TRBJ1-5, with D possibly being TRBD1 (6 bases). Between the trimmed V and J ends, which lost 2 bases and 4 bases, there was a span of 10 bases. Germline V CDR1 and CDR2: SGDLS, YYNGEE. CDR3 length: 14 amino acids. CDR3 protein: CASSVAGENQPQHF. The CDR3 nucleotides read TGTGCCAGCAGCGTCGCAGGGGAAAATCAGCCCCAGCATTTT.

The rearrangement uses TRBV4-1 and TRBJ2-1; TRBD1 matches 7 bases. Germline V CDR1 and CDR2: MGHRA, YSYEKL. The V segment lost 3 bases and the J segment 8 bases; nucleotides outside the gene matches: 4. The CDR3 runs to 13 residues. The CDR3 region has the DNA TGCGCCAGCAGCCAGCGACAGGGAGATGAGCAGTTCTTC. It is translated as CASSQRQGDEQFF.

This rearrangement joins TRBV13 to TRBJ1-1; no clear D gene. CDR3 length equals 14 residues. V shed 4 bases and J shed 1 base, with 10 bases lying between them. Germline V lookup: CDR1 PRHDT, CDR2 FYEKMQ (reference sequence). The CDR3 spells CASSSRYSNTEAFF. In nucleotides, the CDR3 is TGTGCCAGCAGCTCGAGATATTCGAACACTGAAGCTTTCTTT.

Remarks on this clone: The germline gene is not matched at one end of the junction; a read error may be the cause. This same CDR3 is encoded by further DNA sequences in the sample. V usage is TRBV6-2 or TRBV6-3 and J usage is TRBJ1-2, with a tentative D call TRBD1 (5 bases). The germline gives CDR1 MNHEY, CDR2 SVGEGT. This CDR3 is built from 16 residues. The CDR3 loop is CASSYSIYGTDYGYTF. CDR3 nucleotides: TGTGCCAGCAGTTACTCGATCTACGGGACGGACTACGGCTACACCTTC.

The chain recombines TRBV5-5 with TRBJ1-2; 7 nucleotides align to TRBD1. Germline assignment: CDR1 SGHKS and CDR2 YYEKEE (reference sequence). The J segment lost 6 bases and the V segment lost 4 bases, leaving 6 bases of the junction unmatched. The CDR3 has 13 residues. The CDR3 region is CASSRVTGDGYTF. The CDR3 DNA follows: TGTGCCAGCAGCAGGGTTACAGGGGATGGCTACACCTTC.